Sequencing of this TCR beta chain was carried out in a study of blood T cell repertoires in COVID-19. Study context: COVID-19 samples collected from the United States, Italy and Spain covered acute and convalescent phases.

This clone has a single count. Per the original methods: Quantification of nucleated cells was approximated via reference gene primer amplification. Using immunoSEQ multiplex PCR, the repertoire was profiled, and TCRdb retains in-frame clones only, with some absent. That table is the source of V, J and clone size, and D and trimming were worked out from the DNA. The data show approximately 99,000 clones, 88% seen once. Trimming took off 0 bases at V and 8 bases at J, with 14 bases between the two ends. There are 15 residues in the CDR3. CDR1 is PRHDT, CDR2 FYEKMQ, per germline (reference sequence). The chain joins TRBV13 to TRBJ2-4, with D maybe TRBD2 (5 bases). This clonotype was sampled from a human donor in a cohort sampled during active COVID-19. Sequencing was done on a sample of peripheral blood. The CDR3 sequence is CASSLGPAEGDIQYF. The CDR3, as DNA: TGTGCCAGCAGCTTAGGCCCAGCCGAGGGTGACATTCAGTACTTC.